These 30 T cell receptor beta chains were all obtained from the same sample, sequenced in a study of a mutant IDH1 vaccine in newly diagnosed glioma. As for time point: baseline, week 1 (first vaccination visit). The treatment here: pre-vaccination baseline after standard-of-care therapy. The protocol was immunoSEQ multiplex PCR, while the TCRdb copy is restricted to in-frame clones and leaves out a portion. Altogether about 88,000 clones are present, roughly 87% being singletons, with the ten largest covering roughly 5%. Sequencing was performed on PBMCs, taken from a glioma patient treated with radiotherapy, temozolomide or both. Source of these receptors: a middle-aged man with glioma. Some clones in this sample may be carry-over from other donors' samples.

This chain connects TRBV9 to TRBJ2-5, with unresolved D. CDR3 size: 13 residues. The germline CDR1 and CDR2 sequences are SGDLS and YYNGEE. V lost 0 bases and J 3 bases, leaving 6 bases between the germline ends. CDR3 residues: CASSVGAEETQYF. CDR3 DNA sequence: TGTGCCAGCAGCGTAGGTGCAGAAGAGACCCAGTACTTC.

V usage is TRBV25-1 and J usage is TRBJ2-2, with 9 bases fitting TRBD1. Unmatched junction bases numbered 9, after V lost 5 bases and J lost 5 bases. Germline-derived CDR1 and CDR2 are MGHDK and SYGVNS. CDR3 length: 16 amino acids. CDR3 in DNA: TGTGCCAGCAGTTTCCCCGGGACAGGGAAAACCGGGGAGCTGTTTTTT. Its protein is CASSFPGTGKTGELFF.

The chain is built from TRBV2 and TRBJ1-6; 7 nucleotides line up with TRBD1. The CDR3 runs to 13 residues. Germline assignment: CDR1 SNHLY and CDR2 FYNNEI. J was trimmed by 11 bases and V by 5 bases; bases with no gene match: 6. CDR3 DNA sequence: TGTGCCAGCAGTCCCGGAGGACAGGCACCCCTCCACTTT. Translated, it gives CASSPGGQAPLHF.

The chain recombines TRBV7-8 with TRBJ1-5; D is unresolved. V was shortened by 5 bases and J by 12 bases, with 20 bases between the two germline ends. CDR3 length equals 14 residues. Germline values: CDR1 SGHVS, CDR2 FQNEAQ. CDR3 in DNA: TGTGCCAGCAGCCCCGAGGTAGGCAGCCGCAACCAGCATTTT. It encodes CASSPEVGSRNQHF. The whole variable domain, filled in from reference TRBV7-8 and TRBJ1-5, reads GAGVSQSPRYKVAKRGQDVALRCDPISGHVSLFWYQQALGQGPEFLTYFQNEAQLDKSGLPSDRFFAERPEGSVSTLKIQRTQQEDSAVYLCASSPEVGSRNQHFGDGTRLSIL.

The chain links TRBV2 to TRBJ1-4, with D uncertain. Trimming took off 9 bases at V and 6 bases at J, with 8 bases between the two ends. The CDR3 length is 11 residues. Per the germline V gene, CDR1 is SNHLY and CDR2 is FYNNEI. CDR3 amino acids: CASSLYEKLFF. The CDR3 coding sequence is TGTGCCAGTAGTTTATATGAAAAACTGTTTTTT.

The V gene is TRBV5-4, the J gene TRBJ2-5; D is ambiguous. V was cut by 4 bases and J by 5 bases, with 15 bases left in between. Germline lookup yields CDR1 SGHNT and CDR2 YYREEE (reference sequence). This CDR3 has 14 amino acids. CDR3 sequence: CASSTDPTGETQYF. The CDR3, as DNA: TGTGCCAGCAGCACGGACCCAACTGGGGAGACCCAGTACTTC. Full variable domain (missing parts from reference TRBV5-4 and TRBJ2-5): ETGVTQSPTHLIKTRGQQVTLRCSSQSGHNTVSWYQQALGQGPQFIFQYYREEENGRGNFPPRFSGLQFPNYSSELNVNALELDDSALYLCASSTDPTGETQYFGPGTRLLVL.

This chain uses TRBV6-5 with TRBJ1-2; 10 bases fit TRBD1. Trimming removed 0 bases from V and 5 bases from J; junction bases left unmatched: 3. The CDR3 extends over 15 amino acids. Per the germline V gene, CDR1 is MNHEY and CDR2 is SVGAGI. Here the CDR3 DNA reads TGTGCCAGCAGTTACTCGGTGGGACAGGGGTATGGCTACACCTTC. This translates into CASSYSVGQGYGYTF.

This chain connects TRBV30 to TRBJ1-5; D is undetermined. Deletions cut 1 base from V and 0 bases from J, with 7 bases between. CDR1 GTSNPN and CDR2 SVGIG come from the germline V gene (reference sequence). The CDR3 totals 14 residues. Written as DNA, the CDR3 is TGTGCCTGGAGTGAAGCAATTAGCAATCAGCCCCAGCATTTT. Translating it yields CAWSEAISNQPQHF.

J is TRBJ1-1 and V is TRBV5-1; D is perhaps TRBD1 (5 bases). There are 13 residues in the CDR3. CDR1 and CDR2 (germline): SGHRS, YFSETQ. V shed 2 bases and J shed 1 base, with 6 bases lying between them. This chain's CDR3 is CASSLRGNTEAFF. In DNA, the CDR3 is TGCGCCAGCAGCTTAAGGGGGAACACTGAAGCTTTCTTT. Together with reference TRBV5-1 and TRBJ1-1, the CDR3 gives the full variable domain: KAGVTQTPRYLIKTRGQQVTLSCSPISGHRSVSWYQQTPGQGLQFLFEYFSETQRNKGNFPGRFSGRQFSNSRSEMNVSTLELGDSALYLCASSLRGNTEAFFGQGTRLTVV.

Here the CDR3 reads CRTSWGDMNTEAFF. The CDR3 DNA is TGCAGGACATCTTGGGGAGACATGAACACTGAAGCTTTCTTT. The rearrangement uses TRBV29-1 and TRBJ1-1; D not resolved. CDR3 size: 14 residues. Germline V lookup: CDR1 SQVTM, CDR2 ANQGSEA.

The rearrangement joins TRBV5-1 to TRBJ2-7; 8 bases map to TRBD1. Germline loops: CDR1 SGHRS, CDR2 YFSETQ. The CDR3 consists of 14 residues. V was pared by 4 bases and J by 4 bases, with 7 bases of the junction left unmatched. CDR3 region: CASSPGTGGYEQYF. The CDR3 nucleotides are TGCGCCAGCAGCCCCGGGACAGGAGGATACGAGCAGTACTTC.

The chain recombines TRBV5-4 with TRBJ2-7, with D possibly matching TRBD1 (5 bases). CDR3 size: 13 residues. Trimming removed 5 bases from V and 3 bases from J, with 12 bases in between. CDR1 and CDR2 (germline): SGHNT, YYREEE (reference sequence). CDR3 protein: CASSWGSHYEQYF. The CDR3 nucleotides are TGTGCCAGCAGTTGGGGCAGCCACTACGAGCAGTACTTC.

This chain joins TRBV11-2 and TRBJ1-4, with a tentative D call TRBD1 (6 bases). Deletions cut 5 bases from V and 9 bases from J, with 13 bases between. The CDR3 loop spans 13 amino acids. The germline V gene has CDR1 SGHAT and CDR2 FQNNGV. CDR3 in amino acids: CASSPQQGKKLFF. DNA of the CDR3: TGTGCCAGCAGCCCCCAACAGGGTAAAAAACTGTTTTTT.

This CDR3 reads CATSRDQEAHEQYF. CDR3 sequence (DNA): TGTGCCACCAGCAGAGATCAAGAAGCCCACGAGCAGTACTTC. The J gene is TRBJ2-7, the V gene TRBV15; D call uncertain. Germline loops: CDR1 LNHNV, CDR2 YYDKDF (reference sequence). V was shortened by 0 bases and J by 5 bases, with 11 bases between the two germline ends. The CDR3 sequence is 14 residues long.

This chain connects TRBV4-2 to TRBJ2-5; 13 nucleotides agree with TRBD2. The germline V gene encodes CDR1 LGHNA and CDR2 YNFKEQ. Germline trimming cut 0 bases from V and 7 bases from J; bases unmatched to any gene: 8. CDR3 length: 17 residues. The CDR3 protein is CASSQEGLAGAYGTQYF. In DNA, the CDR3 is TGTGCCAGCAGCCAAGAAGGACTAGCGGGGGCATACGGGACCCAGTACTTC.

The chain is built from TRBV5-1 and TRBJ1-6; D not certain. This CDR3 contains 14 residues. Trimming pared 0 bases from V and 6 bases from J, leaving 7 bases between. Germline lookup yields CDR1 SGHRS and CDR2 YFSETQ. The CDR3: CASSLEGGNSPLHF. CDR3 nucleotides: TGCGCCAGCAGCTTGGAAGGTGGTAATTCACCCCTCCACTTT.

The V and J genes are TRBV27 and TRBJ2-7; possible D gene TRBD1, 7 bases. The CDR3 has 15 amino acids. V lost 3 bases, J lost 6 bases, and 18 bases lay in between. Germline CDR1 and CDR2: MNHEY and SMNVEV (reference sequence). CDR3 residues: CASSLWQGGPGEQYF. DNA for the CDR3: TGTGCCAGCAGTTTGTGGCAGGGGGGCCCTGGCGAGCAGTACTTC.

The chain links TRBV7-2 to TRBJ2-1, with 10 nucleotides matching TRBD1. CDR3 length: 15 amino acids. With 5 bases clipped from V and 3 bases from J, the junction kept 4 bases outside the gene matches. Germline V lookup: CDR1 SGHTA, CDR2 FQGNSA. CDR3 loop: CASSARDRGYNEQFF. The CDR3 bases are TGTGCCAGCAGCGCCCGGGACAGGGGCTACAATGAGCAGTTCTTC.

The chain couples TRBV7-9 to TRBJ2-5, with 10 bases that match TRBD2. The tail of the sequence fits TRBJ2-7 better, so the J call may be wrong. Germline CDR1 is SEHNR and CDR2 is FQNEAQ (reference sequence). The length of the CDR3 is 19 residues. CDR3 amino acids: CASSPLAGTSAGWGLEQYF. CDR3 nucleotide sequence: TGTGCCAGCAGCCCTCTCGCCGGGACTAGCGCCGGATGGGGTCTCGAGCAGTACTTC.

The rearrangement uses TRBV7-2 and TRBJ2-5, with TRBD2 identical over 8 bases. The V gene's germline CDR1 is SGHTA and CDR2 FQGNSA. Trimming took 4 bases from V and 2 from J; bases not matched to a gene: 6. This CDR3 is built from 15 residues. The DNA for the CDR3 is TGTGCCAGCAGCTACCAAGCGGGGGAGCAAGAGACCCAGTACTTC. Amino acids: CASSYQAGEQETQYF.

This clone came up once. V and J are TRBV25-1 and TRBJ2-3, with D possibly matching TRBD2 (5 bases). The germline gives CDR1 MGHDK, CDR2 SYGVNS. V lost 5 bases to trimming and J lost 3 bases, with 18 bases between them. CDR3 size: 16 residues. The DNA for the CDR3 is TGTGCCAGCAGTCCCCCCCGAGGGCTGGGTACAGATACGCAGTATTTT. Protein sequence: CASSPPRGLGTDTQYF.

The chain uses TRBV5-4 and TRBJ2-2; 9 bases are a match to TRBD2. Germline V gene data show CDR1 as SGHNT and CDR2 as YYREEE (reference sequence). With V trimmed by 3 bases and J by 6 bases, 12 bases remained unmatched. CDR3 length: 17 amino acids. The CDR3 spells CASSSGRLADGSGELFF. The CDR3 nucleotides are TGTGCCAGCAGCTCCGGACGACTAGCGGATGGCTCCGGGGAGCTGTTTTTT. Variable domain in full (rest from reference TRBV5-4 and TRBJ2-2): ETGVTQSPTHLIKTRGQQVTLRCSSQSGHNTVSWYQQALGQGPQFIFQYYREEENGRGNFPPRFSGLQFPNYSSELNVNALELDDSALYLCASSSGRLADGSGELFFGEGSRLTVL.

This clone was seen just once. The rearrangement joins TRBV7-9 to TRBJ2-2; D gene unclear. V was trimmed by 5 bases and J by 5 bases, leaving 6 bases between them. Looked up from germline, CDR1 is SEHNR and CDR2 is FQNEAQ (reference sequence). This CDR3 is 12 amino acids long. CDR3 nucleotide sequence: TGTGCCAGCAGCCCGTGGACCGGGGAGCTGTTTTTT. Translating gives CASSPWTGELFF.

The chain links TRBV2 to TRBJ2-2, with D perhaps TRBD2 (5 bases). This CDR3 is built from 13 residues. Germline loops: CDR1 SNHLY, CDR2 FYNNEI. Trimming cost V 3 bases and J 10 bases, with 12 bases left between them. The CDR3 spells CASSDLGGPELFF. Here the CDR3 DNA reads TGTGCCAGCAGTGATCTGGGCGGGCCGGAGCTGTTTTTT.

V gene TRBV9 combines with J gene TRBJ2-5; D is perhaps TRBD1 or TRBD2 (5 bases each). Germline CDR1 and CDR2: SGDLS and YYNGEE. With 3 bases removed from V and 1 base from J, the gap between germline ends came to 13 bases. The CDR3 is made up of 15 amino acids. DNA for the CDR3: TGTGCCAGCAGCGCCCCGCTCGGGACCCAAGAGACCCAGTACTTC. Residues: CASSAPLGTQETQYF. The entire variable domain, with the rest obtained from reference TRBV9 and TRBJ2-5, is as follows: DSGVTQTPKHLITATGQRVTLRCSPRSGDLSVYWYQQSLDQGLQFLIQYYNGEERAKGNILERFSAQQFPDLHSELNLSSLELGDSALYFCASSAPLGTQETQYFGPGTRLLVL.

The chain recombines TRBV5-1 with TRBJ2-3; 8 bases line up with TRBD2. Trimming cost V 4 bases and J 4 bases; bases outside gene matches: 14. This CDR3 region has 17 residues. Germline-derived CDR1 and CDR2 are SGHRS and YFSETQ. CDR3 protein: CASSLLKSSGSSDTQYF. CDR3 bases: TGCGCCAGCAGCCTACTGAAATCTAGCGGGTCCTCAGATACGCAGTATTTT.

This clone was observed a single time. The genes are TRBV30 and TRBJ1-5; 10 positions match TRBD1. The V segment lost 3 bases and the J segment 3 bases; nucleotides outside the gene matches: 11. Germline CDR1 is GTSNPN and CDR2 is SVGIG (reference sequence). This CDR3 region has 17 residues. The CDR3 loop reads CAWSKKSGQGNNQPQHF. CDR3 nucleotide sequence: TGTGCCTGGAGCAAGAAGTCGGGACAGGGGAACAATCAGCCCCAGCATTTT.

The rearrangement uses TRBV5-6 and TRBJ2-7; D gene uncertain. This CDR3 comprises 15 residues. Germline V gives CDR1 SGHDT, CDR2 YYEEEE. Trimming cost V 4 bases and J 4 bases, with 18 bases left between them. CDR3 sequence: CASSPDPPGSYEQYF. CDR3 sequence (DNA): TGTGCCAGCAGCCCGGATCCGCCGGGTTCGTACGAGCAGTACTTC.

This chain uses TRBV27 with TRBJ2-3; D tentatively reads TRBD1 or TRBD2 (6 bases each). Germline V gene lookup returns CDR1 MNHEY and CDR2 SMNVEV (reference sequence). The CDR3 contains 16 residues. V lost 6 bases and J lost 3, with 19 bases in between. This CDR3 is CASSPERGVITDTQYF. CDR3 DNA sequence: TGTGCCAGCAGCCCCGAAAGGGGGGTTATTACAGATACGCAGTATTTT.

This rearrangement joins TRBV6-5 to TRBJ1-2, with 9 bases fitting TRBD1. The CDR3 runs to 15 residues. Germline-derived CDR1 and CDR2 are MNHEY and SVGAGI. Germline trimming cut 6 bases from V and 7 bases from J; bases unmatched to any gene: 12. Written as DNA, the CDR3 is TGTGCCAGCAGCATCGACAGGGGGAGGGGTCCTGGCTACACCTTC. Amino acid sequence: CASSIDRGRGPGYTF.